Listed below are T cell receptor beta chains from one sample, sequenced in a study of T cell responses to AZD1222 COVID-19 vaccine. Generated by immunoSEQ multiplex PCR, the TCRdb table keeps only in-frame clones and is missing some. The data hold roughly 80,000 clones, with approximately 90% observed a single time. The sequences come from peripheral blood, collected on day 0 of AZD1222 vaccination. The receptors here all came from an adult in good health. Each CDR3 is given without its conserved first and last residue. The D gene is left open where the match is weak.

V gene: TRBV18; D gene: TRBD1; CDR3 length: 12; CDR3 protein: ASSPGQAGDGYT
V gene: TRBV2; D gene: NA; CDR3 length: 12; CDR3 protein: ASSEGTRNQPQH
V gene: TRBV6-5; D gene: NA; CDR3 length: 10; CDR3 protein: ASNNRNTEAF
V gene: TRBV6-5; D gene: NA; CDR3 length: 11; CDR3 protein: ASSYVENTEAF
V gene: TRBV7-8; D gene: NA; CDR3 length: 18; CDR3 protein: ASSLIRFQGRSSYNSPLH
V gene: TRBV24-1; D gene: NA; CDR3 length: 9; CDR3 protein: ATSDANEQF
V gene: TRBV30; D gene: NA; CDR3 length: 11; CDR3 protein: AWSVASTTEAF
V gene: TRBV4-2; D gene: NA; CDR3 length: 15; CDR3 protein: ASSQDLIAYYNSPLH
V gene: TRBV24-1; D gene: NA; CDR3 length: 12; CDR3 protein: ATSDQGVDDTQY
V gene: TRBV5-1; D gene: NA; CDR3 length: 9; CDR3 protein: ASSGANEAF
V gene: TRBV7-8; D gene: NA; CDR3 length: 12; CDR3 protein: ASSLAGLREPQH
V gene: TRBV7-6; D gene: NA; CDR3 length: 12; CDR3 protein: ASSLADRNQPQH
V gene: TRBV3-1/TRBV3-2; D gene: NA; CDR3 length: 13; CDR3 protein: ASQASGRLSSPLH
V gene: TRBV7-3; D gene: NA; CDR3 length: 11; CDR3 protein: ASSFKGTDTQY
V gene: TRBV7-3; D gene: NA; CDR3 length: 11; CDR3 protein: ASSPYVRGRQF
V gene: TRBV19; D gene: NA; CDR3 length: 12; CDR3 protein: ASSIQGYSDEAF
V gene: TRBV30; D gene: NA; CDR3 length: 10; CDR3 protein: AWTQGGYGYT
V gene: TRBV10-3; D gene: NA; CDR3 length: 10; CDR3 protein: AISRRNQPQH
V gene: TRBV3-1/TRBV3-2; D gene: NA; CDR3 length: 12; CDR3 protein: ASSQDQTARRAF
V gene: TRBV30; D gene: NA; CDR3 length: 11; CDR3 protein: AWSVTPTGGAF
V gene: TRBV5-6; D gene: NA; CDR3 length: 11; CDR3 protein: ASSLTGMDGYT
V gene: TRBV7-3; D gene: TRBD2; CDR3 length: 13; CDR3 protein: ASSLGGYSQETQY
V gene: TRBV12-3/TRBV12-4; D gene: NA; CDR3 length: 10; CDR3 protein: ASSFRRRGYT
V gene: TRBV7-7; D gene: NA; CDR3 length: 12; CDR3 protein: ASSRSGTNNEQF
V gene: TRBV4-3; D gene: NA; CDR3 length: 11; CDR3 protein: ASSQDKNTEAF
V gene: TRBV30; D gene: TRBD1; CDR3 length: 13; CDR3 protein: AWMVTGWRDTEAF
V gene: TRBV13; D gene: NA; CDR3 length: 11; CDR3 protein: ASSTLTQETQY
V gene: TRBV29-1; D gene: NA; CDR3 length: 13; CDR3 protein: SAPGHRLFKNTIY
V gene: TRBV29-1; D gene: NA; CDR3 length: 11; CDR3 protein: SVSEGLQGEQY
V gene: TRBV29-1; D gene: NA; CDR3 length: 14; CDR3 protein: SVEVGLNTATDTQY
V gene: TRBV10-1; D gene: TRBD1; CDR3 length: 14; CDR3 protein: ASREIPRGILNVQH
V gene: TRBV15; D gene: NA; CDR3 length: 11; CDR3 protein: ATSREGRTEAF
V gene: TRBV7-2; D gene: TRBD1; CDR3 length: 14; CDR3 protein: ASSPPDRGRKGEQY
V gene: TRBV3-1/TRBV3-2; D gene: NA; CDR3 length: 12; CDR3 protein: ASSQDWETYEQY
V gene: TRBV6-5; D gene: NA; CDR3 length: 12; CDR3 protein: ASRAGLYNSPLH
V gene: TRBV6-4; D gene: NA; CDR3 length: 13; CDR3 protein: ASSDSHRGDTEAF
V gene: TRBV7-3; D gene: TRBD2; CDR3 length: 13; CDR3 protein: ASSLYAGGLNEQF
V gene: TRBV7-8; D gene: NA; CDR3 length: 14; CDR3 protein: ASSLVAQGSGNTIY
V gene: TRBV24-1; D gene: NA; CDR3 length: 12; CDR3 protein: ATNAASPLGELF
V gene: TRBV5-1; D gene: TRBD1; CDR3 length: 12; CDR3 protein: ASSSPDREVGYT
V gene: TRBV11-2; D gene: NA; CDR3 length: 9; CDR3 protein: ASSLGETQY
V gene: TRBV5-1; D gene: NA; CDR3 length: 12; CDR3 protein: ASSLGPINTEAF
V gene: TRBV9; D gene: TRBD2; CDR3 length: 13; CDR3 protein: ASSGREAKWDEQY
V gene: TRBV3-1/TRBV3-2; D gene: TRBD1; CDR3 length: 11; CDR3 protein: ASSQAGTDGYT
V gene: TRBV3-1/TRBV3-2; D gene: NA; CDR3 length: 12; CDR3 protein: ASSQHGGTGELF
V gene: TRBV24-1; D gene: TRBD2; CDR3 length: 13; CDR3 protein: ATSDMAGGLDTQY
V gene: TRBV19; D gene: NA; CDR3 length: 12; CDR3 protein: ASSEGWGNQPQH
V gene: TRBV4-3; D gene: NA; CDR3 length: 12; CDR3 protein: ASSQGTGNSPLH
V gene: TRBV5-5; D gene: NA; CDR3 length: 11; CDR3 protein: ASSLEGGTEAF
V gene: TRBV7-2; D gene: NA; CDR3 length: 12; CDR3 protein: ASSYTGLNYGYT
V gene: TRBV5-1; D gene: TRBD2; CDR3 length: 12; CDR3 protein: ASRRLASYNEQF
V gene: TRBV5-6; D gene: NA; CDR3 length: 13; CDR3 protein: ASSGSGGSGNTIY
V gene: TRBV11-3; D gene: NA; CDR3 length: 11; CDR3 protein: ASSSESKGEPY
V gene: TRBV9; D gene: NA; CDR3 length: 13; CDR3 protein: ASSVGDSTYNEQF
V gene: TRBV6-2/TRBV6-3; D gene: TRBD1; CDR3 length: 14; CDR3 protein: ASSYRGQLNFYEQY
V gene: TRBV6-4; D gene: NA; CDR3 length: 12; CDR3 protein: ASSRGGSTDTQY
V gene: TRBV5-4; D gene: NA; CDR3 length: 14; CDR3 protein: ASSLEWGAGANVLT
V gene: TRBV18; D gene: NA; CDR3 length: 11; CDR3 protein: ASSRAGDQPQH
V gene: TRBV6-2/TRBV6-3; D gene: NA; CDR3 length: 12; CDR3 protein: ASSQRIEHSPLH